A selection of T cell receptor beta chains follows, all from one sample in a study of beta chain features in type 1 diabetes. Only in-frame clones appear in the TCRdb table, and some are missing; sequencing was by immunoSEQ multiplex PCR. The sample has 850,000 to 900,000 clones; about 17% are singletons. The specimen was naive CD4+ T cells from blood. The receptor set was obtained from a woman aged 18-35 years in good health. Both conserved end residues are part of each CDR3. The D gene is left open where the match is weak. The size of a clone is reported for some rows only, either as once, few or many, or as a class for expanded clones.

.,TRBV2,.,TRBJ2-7,TGTGCCAGCGGGGCCCGGACAGGGAGGGCCGAGCAGTACTTC,CASGARTGRAEQYF
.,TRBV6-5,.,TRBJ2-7,TGTGCCAGCAGTTACTCATATAGCTACGGTATGGTGCAGTACTTC,CASSYSYSYGMVQYF
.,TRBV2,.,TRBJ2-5,TGTGCCAGCAGCCGACCTGATTTTGGTCAAGAGACCCAGTACTTC,CASSRPDFGQETQYF
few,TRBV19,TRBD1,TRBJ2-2,TGTGCCAGTAGTCCGCCGGCCGGGACAGGGAGAACCGGGGAGCTGTTTTTT,CASSPPAGTGRTGELFF
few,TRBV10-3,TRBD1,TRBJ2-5,TGTGCCATCGCATTGACAGGGCAAGAGACCCAGTACTTC,CAIALTGQETQYF
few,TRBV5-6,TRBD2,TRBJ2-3,TGTGCCAGCAGCAGATTAGCGGGAGCGCCCACTCGGCGGGAGTATTTT,CASSRLAGAPTRREYF
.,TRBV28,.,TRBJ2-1,TGTGCCAGCAGCACGGGGGAGAACGAGCAGTTCTTC,CASSTGENEQFF
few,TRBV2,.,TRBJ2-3,TGTGCCAGCAGTGCCTTGGCGGCCACAGATACGCAGTATTTT,CASSALAATDTQYF
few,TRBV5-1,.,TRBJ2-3,TGCGCCAGCAGCCTCGGTCGGGCGGCAAACACAGATACGCAGTATTTT,CASSLGRAANTDTQYF
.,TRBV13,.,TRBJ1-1,TGTGCCAGCAGCTTATTTCCTTCGGGGGGCGGTGAAGCTTTCTTT,CASSLFPSGGGEAFF
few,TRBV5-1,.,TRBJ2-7,TGCGCCAGCAGCCCGAGGGCGGGTCTAGACGAGCAGTACTTC,CASSPRAGLDEQYF
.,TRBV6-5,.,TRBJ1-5,TGTGCCAGCAGTTACGCCGCGGGAGTTAGTCAGCCCCAGCATTTT,CASSYAAGVSQPQHF
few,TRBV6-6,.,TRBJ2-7,TGTGCCAGCAGGCCCCCGGGAAACTACGAGCAGTACTTC,CASRPPGNYEQYF
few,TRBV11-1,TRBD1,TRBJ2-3,TGTGCCAGCAGCATGACTCCGGGACAGGGGAGGAGCACAGATACGCAGTATTTT,CASSMTPGQGRSTDTQYF
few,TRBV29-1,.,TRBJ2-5,TGCAGCGTTGTTTTCAGGGTCCAAGAGACCCAGTACTTC,CSVVFRVQETQYF
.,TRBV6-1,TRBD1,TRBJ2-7,TGTGCCAGCAGTGCCCAGACAGGGTTAACCTACGAGCAGTACTTC,CASSAQTGLTYEQYF
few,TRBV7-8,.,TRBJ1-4,TGTGCCAGCAGCTCCCGGCCGGGGGTATCTAATGAAAAACTGTTTTTT,CASSSRPGVSNEKLFF
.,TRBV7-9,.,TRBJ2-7,TGTGCCAGCAGCTTAGCCTACCTCGCGTCCGCCGAGCAGTACTTC,CASSLAYLASAEQYF
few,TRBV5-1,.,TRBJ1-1,TGCGCCAGCAGCTCGGACCCAACAGGGTGGACTGAAGCTTTCTTT,CASSSDPTGWTEAFF
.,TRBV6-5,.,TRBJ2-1,TGTGCCAGCAGTTTGGTACTAGCCTACAATGAGCAGTTCTTC,CASSLVLAYNEQFF
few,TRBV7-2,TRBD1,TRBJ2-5,TGTGCCAGCGTAAGGGGGCCTGGCGGGGAGACCCAGTACTTC,CASVRGPGGETQYF
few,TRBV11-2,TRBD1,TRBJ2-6,TGTGCCAGCAGCCCAGGACAGGGGAGACCTGGGGCCAACGTCCTGACTTTC,CASSPGQGRPGANVLTF
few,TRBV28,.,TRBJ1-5,TGTGCCAGCAGGGAGGCGCTGGATCAGCCCCAGCATTTT,CASREALDQPQHF
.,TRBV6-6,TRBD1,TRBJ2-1,TGTGCCAGCAGTACAGACCGGGACAGGGTCCTGTTCTTC,CASSTDRDRVLFF
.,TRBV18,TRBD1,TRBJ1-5,TGTGCCAGCTCACCAGGGGGACAGGGTGGTAAGCCCCAGCATTTT,CASSPGGQGGKPQHF
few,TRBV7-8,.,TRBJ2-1,TGTGCCAGCAGCTTAGTGGAACCCTACAATGAGCAGTTCTTC,CASSLVEPYNEQFF
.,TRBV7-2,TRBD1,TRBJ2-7,TGTGCCAGCAGCTTAGGGACAGGGAACCGCCACTACGAGCAGTACTTC,CASSLGTGNRHYEQYF
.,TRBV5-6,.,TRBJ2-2,TGTGCCAGCACCAAATTCGTCCGACCGAACACCGGGGAGCTGTTTTTT,CASTKFVRPNTGELFF
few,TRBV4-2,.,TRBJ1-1,TGTGCCAGCAGGTTGATAGGGGGGAAGAACACTGAAGCTTTCTTT,CASRLIGGKNTEAFF
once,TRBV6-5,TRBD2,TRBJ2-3,TGTGCCAGCAGTAGGATAGCGGGAATCGCAGATACGCAGTATTTT,CASSRIAGIADTQYF
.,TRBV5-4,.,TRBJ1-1,TGTGCCAGCAGCTTGGGGGCAGGCGCGGTTTCAATGAACACTGAAGCTTTCTTT,CASSLGAGAVSMNTEAFF
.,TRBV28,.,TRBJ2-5,TGTGCCAGCAGCCAACCGAGGACGTCAGGGTGGGAGACCCAGTACTTC,CASSQPRTSGWETQYF
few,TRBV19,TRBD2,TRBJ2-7,TGTGCCAGTAGTATGGGGCGGGAGAGCTCCTACGAGCAGTACTTC,CASSMGRESSYEQYF
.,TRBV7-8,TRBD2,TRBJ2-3,TGTGCCAGCAGCTTAGGTGGCGGGAGAGCAGATACGCAGTATTTT,CASSLGGGRADTQYF
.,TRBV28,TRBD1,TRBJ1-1,TGTGCCATTTCACAGGGGGCGAGATTTATCTCGGGTGCTTTCTTT,CAISQGARFISGAFF
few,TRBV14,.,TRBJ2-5,TGTGCCAGCAGCCATAGACAGGGTCGGGGGGAGACCCAGTACTTC,CASSHRQGRGETQYF
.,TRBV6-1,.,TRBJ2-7,TGTGCCAGCAGTGAAGGCCTATACGAGCAGTACTTC,CASSEGLYEQYF